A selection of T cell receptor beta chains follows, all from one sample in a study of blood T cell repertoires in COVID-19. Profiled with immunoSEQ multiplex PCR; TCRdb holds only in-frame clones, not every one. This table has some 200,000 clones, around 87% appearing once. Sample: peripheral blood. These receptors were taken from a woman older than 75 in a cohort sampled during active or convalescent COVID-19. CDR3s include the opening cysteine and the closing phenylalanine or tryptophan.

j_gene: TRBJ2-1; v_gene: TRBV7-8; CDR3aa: CASSPGRIGVSRSINNEQFF
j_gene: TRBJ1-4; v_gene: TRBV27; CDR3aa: CASSLIGQGGLEWEKLFF
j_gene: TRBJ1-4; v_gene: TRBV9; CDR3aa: CASSGGTGGGKLFF
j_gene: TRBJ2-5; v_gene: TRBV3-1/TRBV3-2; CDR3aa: CASRREGQETQYF
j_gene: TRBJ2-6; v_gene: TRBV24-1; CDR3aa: CATSDKSSGANVLTF
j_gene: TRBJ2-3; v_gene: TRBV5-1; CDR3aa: CASMRAAVTDTQYF
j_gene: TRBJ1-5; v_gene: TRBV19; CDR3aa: CASSTRDGYQPQHF
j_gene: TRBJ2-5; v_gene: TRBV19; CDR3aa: CAIGGPGQETQYF
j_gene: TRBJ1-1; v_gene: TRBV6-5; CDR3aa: CASRYHRGNSEAFF
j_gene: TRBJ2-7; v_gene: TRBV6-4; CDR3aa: CASSETSGNEQYF
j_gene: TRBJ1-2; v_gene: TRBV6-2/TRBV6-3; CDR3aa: CASSYSYNYGYTF
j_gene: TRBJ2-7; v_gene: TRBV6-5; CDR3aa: CASYSNYEQYF
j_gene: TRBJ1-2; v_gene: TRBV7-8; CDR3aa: CASSSQGTYGYTF
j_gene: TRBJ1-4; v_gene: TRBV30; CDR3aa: CAWSEPGISEKLFF
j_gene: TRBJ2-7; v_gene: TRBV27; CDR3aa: CASRGQGHGEQYF
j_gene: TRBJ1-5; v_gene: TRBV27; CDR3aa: CASSPLQQGYVQPQHF
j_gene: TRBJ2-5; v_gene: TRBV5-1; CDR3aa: CASSAGLAGAPEQETQYF
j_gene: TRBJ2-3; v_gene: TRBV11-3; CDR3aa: CASSLGLAELTDTQYF
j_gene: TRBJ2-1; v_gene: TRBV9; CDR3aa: CASQAGDYNEQFF
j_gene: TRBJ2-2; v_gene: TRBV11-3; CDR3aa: CASSLRTGGLTGELFF
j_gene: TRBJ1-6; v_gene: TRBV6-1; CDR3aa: CASSEPVGGPNNSPLHF
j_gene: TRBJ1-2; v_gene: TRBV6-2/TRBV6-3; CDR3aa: CASSYSAGKGGYTF
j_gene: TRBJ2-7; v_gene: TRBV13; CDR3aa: CASSLVQGRDEQYF
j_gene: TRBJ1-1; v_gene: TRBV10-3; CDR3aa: CAIRDRQGANTEAFF
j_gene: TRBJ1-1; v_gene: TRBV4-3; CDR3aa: CASSQDNPRGGVNTEAFF
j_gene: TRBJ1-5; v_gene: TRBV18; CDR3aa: CASSSQGRDQPQHF
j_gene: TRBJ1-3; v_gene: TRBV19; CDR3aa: CASSMGGRVAGNTIYF
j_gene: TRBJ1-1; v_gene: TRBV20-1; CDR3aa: CSARRGSEAFF
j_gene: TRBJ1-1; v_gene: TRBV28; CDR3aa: CASSLPGNTEAFF
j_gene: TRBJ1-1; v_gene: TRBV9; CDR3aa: CASSPGRFNTEAFF
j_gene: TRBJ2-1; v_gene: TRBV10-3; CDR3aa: CAISEFLAGGDEQFF
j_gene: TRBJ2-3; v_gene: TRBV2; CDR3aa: CASSETGSGDTQYF
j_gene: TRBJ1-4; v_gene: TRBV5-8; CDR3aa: CASSLLGTASNEKLFF
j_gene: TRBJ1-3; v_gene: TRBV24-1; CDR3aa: CATSDSLAGNTIYF
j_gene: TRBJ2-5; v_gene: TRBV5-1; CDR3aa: CASSFRETETQYF
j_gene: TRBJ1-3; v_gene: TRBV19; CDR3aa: CASINRGLDTIYF
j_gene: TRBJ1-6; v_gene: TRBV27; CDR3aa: CASSLWGTGDSPLHF
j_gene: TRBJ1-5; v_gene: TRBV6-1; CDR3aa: CASGEREGAGGQPQHF
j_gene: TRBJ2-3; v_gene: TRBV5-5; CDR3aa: CASSGDTSTDTQYF
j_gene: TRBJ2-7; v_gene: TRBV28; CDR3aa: CASKSRGGDFVGYEQYF
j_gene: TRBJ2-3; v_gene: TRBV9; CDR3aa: CASSSLAGGLQSDTQYF
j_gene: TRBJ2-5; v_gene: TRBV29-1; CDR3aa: CSVVSRGETQYF
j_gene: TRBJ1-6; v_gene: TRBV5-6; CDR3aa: CASSPRVGLSNSPLHF
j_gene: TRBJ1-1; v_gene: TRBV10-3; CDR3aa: CAISTGMNTEAFF
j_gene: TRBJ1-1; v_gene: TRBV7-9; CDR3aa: CASSSYPGGARNTEAFF
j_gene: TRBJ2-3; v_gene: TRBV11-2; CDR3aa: CASSLGFDSATDTQYF
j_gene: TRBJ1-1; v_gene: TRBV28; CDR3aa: CASSLKGRGSENTEAFF
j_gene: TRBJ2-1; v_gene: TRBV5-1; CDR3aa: CASSFGTTSLMVNEQFF
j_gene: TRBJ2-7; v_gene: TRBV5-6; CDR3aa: CASSLAGAFPEQYF
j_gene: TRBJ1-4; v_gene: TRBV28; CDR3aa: CASSFSGSAQGEKLFF
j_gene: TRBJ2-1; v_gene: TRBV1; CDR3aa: CTSSQDRALYYNEQFF